Listed here is a single T cell receptor beta chain. The junction differs from germline at one of its ends, possibly a read error. This table comes from immunoSEQ multiplex PCR, and its TCRdb copy is limited to in-frame clones, with some not included. The sample lists around 1 million clones; roughly 72% were seen once. The sample is drawn from a study of shared clonotypes between healthy human individuals. Germline-derived CDR1 and CDR2 are SGHRS and YFSETQ. The CDR3 sequence is 15 residues long. The chain recombines TRBV5-1 with TRBJ1-2, with a tentative D call TRBD1 (6 bases). The TCR was taken from a man aged 18 to 29 in good health. The sequenced material came from memory CD4+ T cells sorted from blood. The subset denotes: CD45RA-negative fraction. The CDR3 sequence: CASSLGHEEYVGYTF. CDR3 nucleotide sequence: TGCGCCAGCAGTTTGGGACACGAGGAATATGTGGGCTACACCTTC.